The 5 T cell receptor beta chains below were found in one sample sequenced in a study of OX40 agonist ivuxolimab in advanced cancers. Here immunoSEQ multiplex PCR was the method, and the copy in TCRdb shows in-frame clones only, minus some. The sample carries 75,000 to 100,000 clones, 84% recorded once. Source: CD4+ or CD8+ T cells sorted from blood, taken in a trial of the OX40 agonist ivuxolimab. These TCRs come from an adult with an advanced solid tumor such as melanoma, head and neck, liver or kidney cancer.

V usage is TRBV18 and J usage is TRBJ1-4; D call uncertain. V lost 3 bases and J 7 bases, leaving 6 bases between the germline ends. The CDR3 has 12 amino acids. From germline, CDR1 is KGHSH and CDR2 LQKENI. The CDR3 region has the DNA TGTGCCAGCTCACCCTCGGGTGAAAAACTGTTTTTT. This codes for CASSPSGEKLFF.

The J gene is TRBJ1-2, the V gene TRBV6-1, with TRBD1 as a possible D gene (6 bases). This CDR3 region has 13 residues. V was clipped by 7 bases and J by 6 bases, with 15 bases between them. Germline lookup yields CDR1 MNHNS and CDR2 SASEGT. CDR3 in amino acids: CASTNARGDGYTF. The CDR3 bases are TGTGCCAGCACCAACGCGAGGGGGGATGGCTACACCTTC.

The CDR3 spells CASSYSGGAADTQYF. CDR3 bases: TGTGCCAGCAGCTATAGCGGGGGGGCCGCAGATACGCAGTATTTT. The chain carries TRBV11-2 and TRBJ2-3; 11 nucleotides line up with TRBD2. CDR1 is SGHAT, CDR2 FQNNGV, per germline. The junction had 4 bases not matched to a gene; V was cut back by 4 bases and J by 4 bases. The CDR3 extends over 15 amino acids.

The gene calls are TRBV6-6 and TRBJ1-1, with 7 bases fitting TRBD1. V lost 2 bases to trimming and J lost 11 bases; unmatched junction nucleotides: 2. The V gene's germline CDR1 is MNHNY and CDR2 SVGAGI (reference sequence). The CDR3 is 11 amino acids. The CDR3 DNA is TGTGCCAGCAGTTACACGGGACAGGCTTTCTTT. As protein: CASSYTGQAFF.

The chain carries TRBV5-1 and TRBJ1-6; 8 bases are a match to TRBD1. Germline V lookup: CDR1 SGHRS, CDR2 YFSETQ. V lost 0 bases and J lost 9; bases outside the gene matches: 14. The CDR3 loop spans 18 amino acids. The CDR3 here is CASSLALTGAFGSSPLHF. The CDR3 region has the DNA TGCGCCAGCAGCTTGGCTCTGACAGGGGCTTTCGGAAGTTCACCCCTCCACTTT.